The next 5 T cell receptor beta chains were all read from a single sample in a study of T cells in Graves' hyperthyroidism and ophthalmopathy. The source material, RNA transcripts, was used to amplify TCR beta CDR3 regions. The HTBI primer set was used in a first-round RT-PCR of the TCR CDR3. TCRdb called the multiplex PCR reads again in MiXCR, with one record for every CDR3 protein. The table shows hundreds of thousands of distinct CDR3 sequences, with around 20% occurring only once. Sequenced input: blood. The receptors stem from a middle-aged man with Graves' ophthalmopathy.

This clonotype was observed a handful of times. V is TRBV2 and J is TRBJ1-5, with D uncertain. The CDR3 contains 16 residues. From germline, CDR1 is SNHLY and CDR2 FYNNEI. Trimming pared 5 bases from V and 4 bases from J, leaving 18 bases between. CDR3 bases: TGTGCCAGCAGTCCCTTCCTTGGGCAAGATAATCAGCCCCAGCATTTT. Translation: CASSPFLGQDNQPQHF.

This chain's CDR3 is CASSMLRDGDQPQHF. The CDR3 DNA is TGTGCCAGTAGTATGCTCAGGGACGGGGATCAGCCCCAGCATTTT. The gene calls are TRBV19 and TRBJ1-5, with D possibly matching TRBD1 (5 bases). Germline CDR1 reads LNHDA; CDR2 reads SQIVND (reference sequence). The length of the CDR3 is 15 residues. V lost 3 bases to trimming and J lost 5 bases, with 14 bases between them.

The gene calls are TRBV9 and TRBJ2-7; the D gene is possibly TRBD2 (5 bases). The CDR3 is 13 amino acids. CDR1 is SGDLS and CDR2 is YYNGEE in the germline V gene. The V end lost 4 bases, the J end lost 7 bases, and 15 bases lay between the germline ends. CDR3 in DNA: TGTGCCAGCAGCCCCCGGGCCGAGGGTGAGCAGTACTTC. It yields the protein CASSPRAEGEQYF.

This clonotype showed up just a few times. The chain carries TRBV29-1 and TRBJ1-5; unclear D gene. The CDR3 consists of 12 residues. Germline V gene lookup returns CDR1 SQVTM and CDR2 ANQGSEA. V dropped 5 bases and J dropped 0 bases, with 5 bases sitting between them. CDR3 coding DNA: TGCAGCGTTAGAGATAGCAATCAGCCCCAGCATTTT. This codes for CSVRDSNQPQHF.

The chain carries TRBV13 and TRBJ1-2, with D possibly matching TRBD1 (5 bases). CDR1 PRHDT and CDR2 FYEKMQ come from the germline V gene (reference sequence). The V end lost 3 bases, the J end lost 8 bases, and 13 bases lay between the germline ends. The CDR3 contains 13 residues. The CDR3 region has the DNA TGTGCCAGCAGCTTGCGGGGGGGATCGGGCTACACCTTC. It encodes CASSLRGGSGYTF.